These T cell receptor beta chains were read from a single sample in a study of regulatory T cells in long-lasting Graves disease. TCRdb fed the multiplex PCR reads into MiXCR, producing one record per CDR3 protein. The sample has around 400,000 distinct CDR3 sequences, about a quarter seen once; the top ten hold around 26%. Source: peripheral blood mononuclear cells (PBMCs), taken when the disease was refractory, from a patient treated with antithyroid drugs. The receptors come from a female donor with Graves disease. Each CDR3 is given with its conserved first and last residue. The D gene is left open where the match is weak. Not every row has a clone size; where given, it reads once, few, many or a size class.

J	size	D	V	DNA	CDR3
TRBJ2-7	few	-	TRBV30	TGTGCCTGGACGACGGGTAGCGAGCAGTACTTC	CAWTTGSEQYF
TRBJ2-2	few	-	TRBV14	TGTGCCAGCAGCTCAACAGGGTTCACCGGGGAGCTGTTTTTT	CASSSTGFTGELFF
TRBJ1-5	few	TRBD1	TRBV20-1	TGCAGTGCTAGAGGACCCGGGACAGGTCGCGGCAATCAGCCCCAGCATTTT	CSARGPGTGRGNQPQHF
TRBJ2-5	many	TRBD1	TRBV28	TGTGCCAGCAGGACGACAGGGAAAGAGACCCAGTACTTC	CASRTTGKETQYF
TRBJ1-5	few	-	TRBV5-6	TGTGCCAGCAGCCCTGGGGCGGGCAATCAGCCCCAGCATTTT	CASSPGAGNQPQHF
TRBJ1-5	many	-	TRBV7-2	TGTGCCAGCAGACAGGGTTACAATCAGCCCCAGCATTTT	CASRQGYNQPQHF
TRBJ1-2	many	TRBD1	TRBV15	TGTGCCACCAGCAGCGCCGGGACAGGGACAGGCTACACCTTC	CATSSAGTGTGYTF
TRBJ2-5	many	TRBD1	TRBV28	TGTACCAGCACTCCTAAAGGGGGCGCATTCTTAGGAGAGACCCAGTACTTC	CTSTPKGGAFLGETQYF
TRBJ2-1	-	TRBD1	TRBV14	TGTGCCAGCAGCCAAGCCTCCGGGACAGGGGATGAGCAGTTCTTC	CASSQASGTGDEQFF
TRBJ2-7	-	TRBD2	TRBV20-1	TGCAGTGCTAGAGGGGATCCGCCCGGGCGGGAGGCCTTCTACGAGCAGTACTTC	CSARGDPPGREAFYEQYF
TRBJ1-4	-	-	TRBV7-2	TGTGCCAGCAGCCAGGAGCCGGGAATTAATGAAAAACTGTTTTTT	CASSQEPGINEKLFF
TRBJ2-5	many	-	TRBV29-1	TGCAGCGTTGAGCAGGGGAGTCGGACCCAGTACTTC	CSVEQGSRTQYF
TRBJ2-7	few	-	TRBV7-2	TGTGCCAGCAGCCCCTGGGTCCACGAGCAGTACTTC	CASSPWVHEQYF
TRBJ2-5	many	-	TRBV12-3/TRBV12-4	TGTGCCAGCAGCATCCTTGGGGGCCAAGAGACCCAGTACTTC	CASSILGGQETQYF
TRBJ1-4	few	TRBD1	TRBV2	TGTGCCAGCAGCTCAGGGGGCGCGGCGCCTAATGAAAAACTGTTTTTT	CASSSGGAAPNEKLFF
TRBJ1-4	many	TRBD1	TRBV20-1	TGCAGTGCTAAACCGGGACAGATAAATGAAAAACTGTTTTTT	CSAKPGQINEKLFF
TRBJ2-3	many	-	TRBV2	TGTGCCAGCAAGCCCCAAAGCACAGATACGCAGTATTTT	CASKPQSTDTQYF
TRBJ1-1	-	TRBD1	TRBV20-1	TGCAGTGCTACGAGACAGGGAAACACTGAAGCTTTCTTT	CSATRQGNTEAFF
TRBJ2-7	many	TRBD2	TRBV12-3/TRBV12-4	TGTGCCAGCACCACTACTAGGACTAGCTGGCGGCAGTACTTC	CASTTTRTSWRQYF
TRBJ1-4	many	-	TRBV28	TGTGCCAGCAGCTGGGACCGCCAGCTTGAAAAACTGTTTTTT	CASSWDRQLEKLFF
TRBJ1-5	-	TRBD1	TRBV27	TGTGCCAGCTGCCCTCTAGACAGGGGCAATCAGCCCCAGCATTTT	CASCPLDRGNQPQHF
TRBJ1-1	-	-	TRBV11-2	TGTGCCAGCAGCCTACGTCTTCTCGCGGTAAACACTGAAGCTTTCTTT	CASSLRLLAVNTEAFF
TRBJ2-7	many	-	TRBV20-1	TGCAGTGCTAGTATTCCTTTGGCCCGACAGGTTTCCGAGCAGTACTTC	CSASIPLARQVSEQYF
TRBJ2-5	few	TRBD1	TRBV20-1	TGCAGTGCATCCGGGACAGGGGTCCAAGAGACCCAGTACTTC	CSASGTGVQETQYF
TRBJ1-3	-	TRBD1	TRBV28	TGTGCCAGCAACATAGGGGGCACCTCCTCTGGAAACACCATATATTTT	CASNIGGTSSGNTIYF
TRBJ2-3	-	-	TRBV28	TGTGCCAGCTCCGGGCAGTTAGTGGCAGATACGCAGTATTTT	CASSGQLVADTQYF
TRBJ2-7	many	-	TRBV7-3	TGTGCCAGCAGCCCTGCTAGGAATTCAGGCGAGCAGTACTTC	CASSPARNSGEQYF
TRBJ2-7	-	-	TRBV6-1	TGTGCCAATCCACTAGGTCCCCCCCGATTTTGCTTC	CANPLGPPRFCF
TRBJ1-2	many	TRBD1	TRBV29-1	TGCAGCGTTGAAGAACCCGGAGGGAGGGGGCAGGATGGCTACACCTTC	CSVEEPGGRGQDGYTF
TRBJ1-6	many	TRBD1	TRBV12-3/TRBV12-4	TGTGCCAGCAGTAGACAGGGCGGAATTTATAATTCACCCCTCCACTTT	CASSRQGGIYNSPLHF
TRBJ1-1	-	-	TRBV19	TGTGCCAGTAGTATCGGTAGGGTAATGAAAACTGAAGCTTTCTTT	CASSIGRVMKTEAFF
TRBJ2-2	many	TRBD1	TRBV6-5	TGTGCCAGCAGTTATTTTCGGCTTGGACAGGGTAACACCGGGGAGCTGTTTTTT	CASSYFRLGQGNTGELFF
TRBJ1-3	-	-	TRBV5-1	TGCGCCAGCAGCGTGAGGGGAGGATATGGAAACACCATATATTTT	CASSVRGGYGNTIYF
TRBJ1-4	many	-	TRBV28	TGTGCCAGCAGTTCGGAGGAAGAAAATGAAAAACTGTTTTTT	CASSSEEENEKLFF
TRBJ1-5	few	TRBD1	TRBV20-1	TGCAGTGCTAGAGTACGCGGGACAGGGCTTTATCAGCCCCAGCATTTT	CSARVRGTGLYQPQHF
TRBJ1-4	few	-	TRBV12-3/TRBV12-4	TGTGCCAGCAGTTTAGCGCCCGGGTCCAATGAAAAACTGTTTTTT	CASSLAPGSNEKLFF
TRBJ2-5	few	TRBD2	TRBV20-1	TGCAGTGCTAGAGAGTTTCCCGGGCTAGCGGGACAAGAGACCCAGTACTTC	CSAREFPGLAGQETQYF
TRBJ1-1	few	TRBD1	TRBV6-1	TGTGCCAGCAGGGTGGACAGGGGAGGAACTGAAGCTTTCTTT	CASRVDRGGTEAFF
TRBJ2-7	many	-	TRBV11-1	TGTGCCAGCAGCTTAGGCGGAGCGGGCAGCTCCTACGAGCAGTACTTC	CASSLGGAGSSYEQYF
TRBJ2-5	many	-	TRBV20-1	TGCAGTCTATCCCCCCATACGTACCAAGAGACCCAGTACTTC	CSLSPHTYQETQYF
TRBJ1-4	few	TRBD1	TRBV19	TGTGCCAGTAGTCCTACTCCGGGACAGGGGGCGCATGAAAAACTGTTTTTT	CASSPTPGQGAHEKLFF
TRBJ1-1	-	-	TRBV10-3	TGTGCCATCACCCGGGGACTGAACACTGAAGCTTTCTTT	CAITRGLNTEAFF
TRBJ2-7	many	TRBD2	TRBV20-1	TGCAGGGGGGAGGGAAGCGAGTACGAGCAGTACTTC	CRGEGSEYEQYF
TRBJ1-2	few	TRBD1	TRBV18	TGTGCCAGCTCACGTACAGGGGGCGACGACTATGGCTACACCTTC	CASSRTGGDDYGYTF
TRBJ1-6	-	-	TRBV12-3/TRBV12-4	TGTGCCAGCAGTGAAGTTTCACCCCTCCACTTT	CASSEVSPLHF
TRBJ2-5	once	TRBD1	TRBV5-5	TGTGCCAGCAGCGATAATCAGGGGGCAGGGGAGACCCAGTACTTC	CASSDNQGAGETQYF
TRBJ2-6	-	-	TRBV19	TGTGCCAGTAGTATAAACACGGGCGCGCTTGGGGCCAACGTCCTGACTTTC	CASSINTGALGANVLTF
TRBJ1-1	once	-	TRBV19	TGTGCCAGTAGTGAGCGACATGCGGGCATGAACACTGAAGCTTTCTTT	CASSERHAGMNTEAFF
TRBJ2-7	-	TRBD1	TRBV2	TGTGCCAGCAGCTCCGGGACAGGCATCTACGAGCAGTACTTC	CASSSGTGIYEQYF
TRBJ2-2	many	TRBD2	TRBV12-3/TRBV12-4	TGTGCCAGCAGCCCCGGACTAGCGGTTAACACCGGGGAGCTGTTTTTT	CASSPGLAVNTGELFF
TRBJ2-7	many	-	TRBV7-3	TGTGCCAAGTACCTTCCGGGGAGCTCCTACGAGCAGTACTTC	CAKYLPGSSYEQYF
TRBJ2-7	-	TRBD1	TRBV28	TGTGCCAGCACCGATTCCGGGACAGGGAACCCCTACGAGCAGTACTTC	CASTDSGTGNPYEQYF
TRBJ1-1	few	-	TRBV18	TGTGCCAGCTCACCCGGGACCGGTGACACTGAAGCTTTCTTT	CASSPGTGDTEAFF
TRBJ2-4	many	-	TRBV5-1	TGCGCCAGCAGCTTGGAACCTGGCGTAGCCAAAAACATTCAGTACTTC	CASSLEPGVAKNIQYF
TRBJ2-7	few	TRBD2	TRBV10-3	TGTGCCATCAGTGGGACTAGCACAGGGAGCGAGCAGTACTTC	CAISGTSTGSEQYF
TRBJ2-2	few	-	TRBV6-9	TGTGCCAGCAGTTCGGACGGGGAGCTGTTTTTT	CASSSDGELFF
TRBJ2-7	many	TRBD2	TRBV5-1	TGCGCCAGCAGCTTAACTAGCGGAGACTACGAGCAGTACTTC	CASSLTSGDYEQYF
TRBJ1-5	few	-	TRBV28	TGTGCCAGCACCGCGAATAGCAATCAGCCCCAGCATTTT	CASTANSNQPQHF
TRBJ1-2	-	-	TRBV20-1	TGCAGTGCCGAAAGAAGGGACGGGGACTATGGCTACACCTTC	CSAERRDGDYGYTF